This TCR beta chain was obtained from a study of control samples from healthy donors and cancer patients. The germline V and J ends were trimmed by 5 bases and 2 bases, with 13 bases remaining between them. Germline lookup yields CDR1 PRHDT and CDR2 FYEKMQ (reference sequence). The CDR3 runs to 14 residues. The method was immunoSEQ multiplex PCR; TCRdb's version includes in-frame clones alone and lacks a portion of them. This table has about 97,000 clones, about 90% appearing once. This receptor was identified in a woman between 18 and 30 years old in good health. The sample taken for sequencing was blood. The chain links TRBV13 to TRBJ2-7; the D call may be TRBD1 or TRBD2 (5 bases each). Here the CDR3 DNA reads TGTGCCAGCAGCGCTGGGGGTTGGACCTACGAGCAGTACTTC. It codes for CASSAGGWTYEQYF.